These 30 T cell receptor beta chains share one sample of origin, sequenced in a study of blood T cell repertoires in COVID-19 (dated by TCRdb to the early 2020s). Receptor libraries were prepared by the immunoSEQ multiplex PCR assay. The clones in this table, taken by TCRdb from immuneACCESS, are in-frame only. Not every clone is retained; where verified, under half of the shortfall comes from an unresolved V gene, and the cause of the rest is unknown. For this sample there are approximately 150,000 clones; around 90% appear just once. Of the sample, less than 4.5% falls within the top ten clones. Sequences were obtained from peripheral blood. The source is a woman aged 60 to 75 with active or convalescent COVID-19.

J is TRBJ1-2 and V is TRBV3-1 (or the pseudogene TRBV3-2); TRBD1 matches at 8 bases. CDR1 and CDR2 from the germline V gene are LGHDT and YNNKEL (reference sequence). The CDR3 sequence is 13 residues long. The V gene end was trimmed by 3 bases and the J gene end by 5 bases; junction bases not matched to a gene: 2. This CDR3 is CASSQTGEYGYTF. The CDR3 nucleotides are TGTGCCAGCAGCCAGACAGGGGAATATGGCTACACCTTC.

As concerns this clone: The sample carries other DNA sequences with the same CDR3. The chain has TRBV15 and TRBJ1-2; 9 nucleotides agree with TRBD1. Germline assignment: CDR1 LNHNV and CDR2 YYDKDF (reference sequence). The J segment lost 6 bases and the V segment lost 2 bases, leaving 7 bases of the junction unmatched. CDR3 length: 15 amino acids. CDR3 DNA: TGTGCCACCAGCAGACCCGACAGGGGGTACGATGGCTACACCTTC. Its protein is CATSRPDRGYDGYTF.

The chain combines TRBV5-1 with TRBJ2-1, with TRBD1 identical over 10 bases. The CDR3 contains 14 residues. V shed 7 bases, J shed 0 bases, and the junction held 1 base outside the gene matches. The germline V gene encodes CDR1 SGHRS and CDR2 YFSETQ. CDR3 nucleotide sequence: TGCGCCAGCCGGACAGGGGGCTCCTACAATGAGCAGTTCTTC. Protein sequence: CASRTGGSYNEQFF.

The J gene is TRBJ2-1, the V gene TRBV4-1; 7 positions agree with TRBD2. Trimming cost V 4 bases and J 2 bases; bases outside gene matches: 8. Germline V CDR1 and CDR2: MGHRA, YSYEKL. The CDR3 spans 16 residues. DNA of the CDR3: TGCGCCAGCAGCCCACGAAGCGGGGAGACCTACAATGAGCAGTTCTTC. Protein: CASSPRSGETYNEQFF.

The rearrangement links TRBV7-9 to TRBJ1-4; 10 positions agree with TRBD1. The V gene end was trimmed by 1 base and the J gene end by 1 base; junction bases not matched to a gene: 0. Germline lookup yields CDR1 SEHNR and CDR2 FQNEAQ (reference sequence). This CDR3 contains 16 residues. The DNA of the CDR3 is TGTGCCAGCAGCTTAGGGACAGGGGGAACTAATGAAAAACTGTTTTTT. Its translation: CASSLGTGGTNEKLFF.

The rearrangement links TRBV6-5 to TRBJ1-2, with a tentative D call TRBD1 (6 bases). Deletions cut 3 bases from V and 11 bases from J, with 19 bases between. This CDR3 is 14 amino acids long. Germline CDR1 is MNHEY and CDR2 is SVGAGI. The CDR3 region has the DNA TGTGCCAGCAGTTATGCCAGGGGAGACGTCCCTTACACCTTC. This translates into CASSYARGDVPYTF.

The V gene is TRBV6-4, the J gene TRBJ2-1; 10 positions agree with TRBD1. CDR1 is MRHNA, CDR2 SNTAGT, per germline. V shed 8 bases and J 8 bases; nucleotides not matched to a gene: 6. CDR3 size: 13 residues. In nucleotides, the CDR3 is TGTGCCAGCTCCTCTGGGACAGGGGATGAGCAGTTCTTC. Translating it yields CASSSGTGDEQFF.

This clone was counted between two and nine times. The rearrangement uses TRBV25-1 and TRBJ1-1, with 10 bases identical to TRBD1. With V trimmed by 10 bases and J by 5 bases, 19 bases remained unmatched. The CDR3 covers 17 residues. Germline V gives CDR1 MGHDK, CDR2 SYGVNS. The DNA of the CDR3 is TGTGCCATCTTCCCCCCCAAGTTTCGGACAGGGGGGACTGAAGCTTTCTTT. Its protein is CAIFPPKFRTGGTEAFF.

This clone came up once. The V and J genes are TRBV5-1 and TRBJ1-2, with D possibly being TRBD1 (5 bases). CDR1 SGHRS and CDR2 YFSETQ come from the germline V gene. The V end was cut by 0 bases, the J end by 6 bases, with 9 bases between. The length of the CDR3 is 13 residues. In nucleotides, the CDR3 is TGCGCCAGCAGCTTGGGGGCAGGGAATGGCTACACCTTC. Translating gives CASSLGAGNGYTF.

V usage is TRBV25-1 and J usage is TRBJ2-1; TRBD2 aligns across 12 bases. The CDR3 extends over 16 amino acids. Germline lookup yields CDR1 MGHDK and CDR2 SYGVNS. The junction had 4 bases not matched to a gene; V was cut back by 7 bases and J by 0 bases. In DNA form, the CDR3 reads TGTGCCAGCACTAGCGGGGGGGCATCCTCCTACAATGAGCAGTTCTTC. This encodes CASTSGGASSYNEQFF.

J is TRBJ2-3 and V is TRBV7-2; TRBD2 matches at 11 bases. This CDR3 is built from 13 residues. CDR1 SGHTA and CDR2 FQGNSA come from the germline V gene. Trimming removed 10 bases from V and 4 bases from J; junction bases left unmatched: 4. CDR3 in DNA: TGTGCCATCCGACTAGCGGGGCCAGATACGCAGTATTTT. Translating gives CAIRLAGPDTQYF.

CDR3 bases: TGTGCCAGCAGCCCCGGGACTAGCGGGGGTACAGATACGCAGTATTTT. The encoded protein is CASSPGTSGGTDTQYF. The rearrangement links TRBV2 to TRBJ2-3; 14 nucleotides line up with TRBD2. CDR3 length: 16 amino acids. CDR1 is SNHLY and CDR2 is FYNNEI in the germline V gene. J was trimmed by 3 bases and V by 6 bases; bases with no gene match: 5.

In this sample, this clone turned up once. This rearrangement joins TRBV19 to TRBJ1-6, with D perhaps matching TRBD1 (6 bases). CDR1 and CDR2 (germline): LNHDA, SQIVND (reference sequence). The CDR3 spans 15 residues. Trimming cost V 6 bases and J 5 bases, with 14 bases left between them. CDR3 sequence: CASRPQGEHNSPLHF. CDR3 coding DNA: TGTGCCAGTAGACCACAGGGAGAGCATAATTCACCCCTCCACTTT.

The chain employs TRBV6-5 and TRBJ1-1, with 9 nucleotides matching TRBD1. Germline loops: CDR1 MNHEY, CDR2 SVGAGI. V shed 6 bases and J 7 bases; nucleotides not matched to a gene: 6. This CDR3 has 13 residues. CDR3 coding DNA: TGTGCCAGCAGGAAAGGACAGGGGTATGAAGCTTTCTTT. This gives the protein CASRKGQGYEAFF.

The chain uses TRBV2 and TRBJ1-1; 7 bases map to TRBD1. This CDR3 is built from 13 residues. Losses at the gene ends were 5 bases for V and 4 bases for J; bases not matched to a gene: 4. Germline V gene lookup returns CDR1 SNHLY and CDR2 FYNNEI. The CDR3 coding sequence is TGTGCCAGCAGTCCCAGGGGGAGCACTGAAGCTTTCTTT. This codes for CASSPRGSTEAFF.

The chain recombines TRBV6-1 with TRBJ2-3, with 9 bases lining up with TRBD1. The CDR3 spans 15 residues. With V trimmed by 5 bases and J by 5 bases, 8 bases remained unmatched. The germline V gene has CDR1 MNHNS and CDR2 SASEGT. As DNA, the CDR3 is TGTGCCAGCAGTTCGCCCGGGACAGGGTTAGATACGCAGTATTTT. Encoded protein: CASSSPGTGLDTQYF.

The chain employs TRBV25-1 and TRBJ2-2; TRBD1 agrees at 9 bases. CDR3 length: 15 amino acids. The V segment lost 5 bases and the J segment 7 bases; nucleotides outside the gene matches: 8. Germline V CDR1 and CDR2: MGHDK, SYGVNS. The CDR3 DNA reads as TGTGCCAGCAGTTCCCGGACAGGGGAGGGCGGGGAGCTGTTTTTT. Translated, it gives CASSSRTGEGGELFF.

CDR3 sequence (DNA): TGTGCCAGCATCTCTGAGTTTTGGACCGGGGAGCTGTTTTTT. This gives the protein CASISEFWTGELFF. The chain joins TRBV7-9 to TRBJ2-2; D is ambiguous. The CDR3 contains 14 residues. Germline CDR1 and CDR2: SEHNR and FQNEAQ (reference sequence). V lost 7 bases and J 5 bases, leaving 14 bases between the germline ends. The whole variable domain, filled in from reference TRBV7-9 and TRBJ2-2, reads DTGVSQNPRHKITKRGQNVTFRCDPISEHNRLYWYRQTLGQGPEFLTYFQNEAQLEKSRLLSDRFSAERPKGSFSTLEIQRTEQGDSAMYLCASISEFWTGELFFGEGSRLTVL.

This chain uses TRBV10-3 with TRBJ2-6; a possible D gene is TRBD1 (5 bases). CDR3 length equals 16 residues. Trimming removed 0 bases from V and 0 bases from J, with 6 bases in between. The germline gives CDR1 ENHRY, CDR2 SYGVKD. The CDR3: CAISESTVSGANVLTF. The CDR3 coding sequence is TGTGCCATCAGTGAGTCGACAGTCTCTGGGGCCAACGTCCTGACTTTC.

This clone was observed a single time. CDR3: CASSVELASEQFF. DNA of the CDR3: TGTGCCAGCAGTGTCGAACTAGCCTCGGAGCAGTTCTTC. The chain employs TRBV6-4 and TRBJ2-1; D possibly corresponds to TRBD2 (6 bases). Deletions cut 4 bases from V and 10 bases from J, with 14 bases between. Looked up from germline, CDR1 is MRHNA and CDR2 is SNTAGT. The CDR3 covers 13 residues.

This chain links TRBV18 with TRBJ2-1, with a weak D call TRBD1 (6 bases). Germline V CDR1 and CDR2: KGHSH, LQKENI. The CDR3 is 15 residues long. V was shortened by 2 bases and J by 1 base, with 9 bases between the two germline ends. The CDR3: CASSPTGHSYNEQFF. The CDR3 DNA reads TGTGCCAGCTCACCAACAGGGCATTCCTACAATGAGCAGTTCTTC.

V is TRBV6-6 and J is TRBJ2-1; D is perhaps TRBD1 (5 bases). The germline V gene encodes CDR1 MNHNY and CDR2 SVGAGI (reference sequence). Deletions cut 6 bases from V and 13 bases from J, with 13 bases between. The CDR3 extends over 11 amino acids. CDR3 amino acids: CASRETVSQFF. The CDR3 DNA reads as TGTGCCAGCAGGGAGACAGTAAGTCAGTTCTTC.

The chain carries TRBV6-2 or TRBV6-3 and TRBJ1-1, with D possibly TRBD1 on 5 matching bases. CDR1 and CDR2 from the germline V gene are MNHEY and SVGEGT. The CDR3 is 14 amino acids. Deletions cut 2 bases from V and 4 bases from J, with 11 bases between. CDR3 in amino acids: CASSYGERGTEAFF. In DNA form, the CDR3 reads TGTGCCAGCAGTTACGGGGAAAGGGGCACTGAAGCTTTCTTT.

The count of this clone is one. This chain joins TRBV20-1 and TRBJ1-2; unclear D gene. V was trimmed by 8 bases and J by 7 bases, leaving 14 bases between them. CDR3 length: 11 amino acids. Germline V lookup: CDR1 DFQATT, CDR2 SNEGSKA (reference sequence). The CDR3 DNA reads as TGCAGTTTTACGGTGGAGGGTGGCTACACCTTC. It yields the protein CSFTVEGGYTF.

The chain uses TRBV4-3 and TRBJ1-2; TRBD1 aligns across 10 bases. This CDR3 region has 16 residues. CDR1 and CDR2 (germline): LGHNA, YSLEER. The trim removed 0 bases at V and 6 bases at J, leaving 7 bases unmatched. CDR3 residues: CASSQDSGTGVDGYTF. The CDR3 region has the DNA TGCGCCAGCAGCCAAGATTCCGGGACAGGGGTCGATGGCTACACCTTC.

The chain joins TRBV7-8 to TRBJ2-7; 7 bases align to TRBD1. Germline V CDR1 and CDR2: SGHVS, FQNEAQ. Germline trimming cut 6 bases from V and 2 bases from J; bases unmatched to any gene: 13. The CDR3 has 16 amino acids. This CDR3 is CASRPRRDSYPYEQYF. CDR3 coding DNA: TGTGCCAGCAGACCTCGACGGGACAGCTACCCCTACGAGCAGTACTTC.

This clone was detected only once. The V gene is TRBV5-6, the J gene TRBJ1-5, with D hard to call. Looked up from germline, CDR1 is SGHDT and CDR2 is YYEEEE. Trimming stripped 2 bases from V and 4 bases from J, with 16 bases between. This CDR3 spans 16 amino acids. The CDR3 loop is CASSFSGSQYNQPQHF. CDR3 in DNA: TGTGCCAGCAGCTTTTCCGGGAGCCAATATAATCAGCCCCAGCATTTT.

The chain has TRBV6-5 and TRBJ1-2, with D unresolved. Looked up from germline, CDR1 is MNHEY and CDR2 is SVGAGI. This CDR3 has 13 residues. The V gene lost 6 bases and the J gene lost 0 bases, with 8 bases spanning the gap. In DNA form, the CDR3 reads TGTGCCAGCAGGGGCCCGACTAACTATGGCTACACCTTC. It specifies CASRGPTNYGYTF.

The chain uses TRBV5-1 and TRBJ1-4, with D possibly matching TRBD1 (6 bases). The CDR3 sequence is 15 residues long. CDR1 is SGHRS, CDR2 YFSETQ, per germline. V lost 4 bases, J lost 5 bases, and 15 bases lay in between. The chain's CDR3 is CASSTGEGGNEKLFF. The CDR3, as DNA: TGCGCCAGCAGCACCGGGGAGGGGGGCAATGAAAAACTGTTTTTT.

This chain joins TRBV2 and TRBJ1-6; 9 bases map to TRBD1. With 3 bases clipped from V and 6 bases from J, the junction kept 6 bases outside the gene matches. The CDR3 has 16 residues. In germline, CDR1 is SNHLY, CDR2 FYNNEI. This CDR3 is CASSDFRGQGNSPLHF. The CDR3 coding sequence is TGTGCCAGCAGTGATTTTAGGGGACAGGGTAATTCACCCCTCCACTTT.